This is a list of T cell receptor beta chains from one sample in a study of blood T cell repertoires in COVID-19. Produced via immunoSEQ multiplex PCR; TCRdb's table is partial and in-frame only. This table holds around 63,000 clones, about 86% found once. Input material: peripheral blood. Every receptor here comes from a woman of 80 years or more with active or convalescent COVID-19. Each CDR3 is given with its conserved first and last residue. The D gene is left open where the match is weak. Rows give clone size only sometimes, using once, few, many, or a class for an expanded clone.

15	once	TRBJ2-1	TRBV2	NA	TGTGCCAGCAGTGATTTTGGGACTGTCTACAATGAGCAGTTCTTC	CASSDFGTVYNEQFF
14	NA	TRBJ2-3	TRBV4-3	NA	TGCGCCAGCAGCCTAGGCCGGGGCACAGATACGCAGTATTTT	CASSLGRGTDTQYF
15	few	TRBJ2-7	TRBV10-3	NA	TGTGCCATCAGTGAGGGGGGGGGCGGATCCTACGAGCAGTACTTC	CAISEGGGGSYEQYF
14	NA	TRBJ1-4	TRBV6-2/TRBV6-3	NA	TGTGCCAGCAGTTACGGACAGAATAATGAAAAACTGTTTTTT	CASSYGQNNEKLFF
13	NA	TRBJ1-2	TRBV12-3/TRBV12-4	NA	TGTGCCAGCAGCCCCGACAGGATTTATGGCTACACCTTC	CASSPDRIYGYTF
15	NA	TRBJ1-1	TRBV5-6	NA	TGTGCCAGCAGCACCTGGACTCGGGAGAACACTGAAGCTTTCTTT	CASSTWTRENTEAFF
17	NA	TRBJ2-3	TRBV3-1/TRBV3-2	NA	TGTGCCAGCAGCCAAGATCTGTGGGGGGGCGGGGCAGATACGCAGTATTTT	CASSQDLWGGGADTQYF
15	NA	TRBJ2-1	TRBV6-5	NA	TGTGCCAGCAGTAATTACCGAGACTACTACAATGAGCAGTTCTTC	CASSNYRDYYNEQFF
16	NA	TRBJ1-1	TRBV27	TRBD1	TGTGCCAGCAGGGCCAGGGGGGCCTCAATGAACACTGAAGCTTTCTTT	CASRARGASMNTEAFF
14	NA	TRBJ2-7	TRBV13	NA	TGTGCCAGCAGCTTAGGGGACAGAGTCTACGAGCAGTACTTC	CASSLGDRVYEQYF
16	NA	TRBJ2-3	TRBV7-8	TRBD2	TGTGCCAGCAGCTTAGTCGGGGGGGGTGTGGCAGATACGCAGTATTTT	CASSLVGGGVADTQYF
15	once	TRBJ2-5	TRBV18	NA	TGTGCCAGCTCACCACCGGGGGGGCAGACAGAGACCCAGTACTTC	CASSPPGGQTETQYF
16	NA	TRBJ2-1	TRBV6-2/TRBV6-3	TRBD1	TGTGCCAGCAGTTACTCGGGACAGGGGGTCCGCAATGAGCAGTTCTTC	CASSYSGQGVRNEQFF
15	NA	TRBJ1-2	TRBV19	NA	TGTGCCAGTAGTATGGAGTCAGGGTCAGGCTATGGCTACACCTTC	CASSMESGSGYGYTF
14	NA	TRBJ1-4	TRBV28	TRBD1	TGTGCCAGCAGTCCAGGACAGGGGGAGGGAAAACTGTTTTTT	CASSPGQGEGKLFF
15	NA	TRBJ1-6	TRBV9	TRBD1	TGTGCCAGCAGCGTAGAGGACAGGAATAATTCACCCCTCCACTTT	CASSVEDRNNSPLHF
14	NA	TRBJ1-3	TRBV11-2	TRBD1	TGTGCCAGCAGCACGCGGGACAGGGCAGACACCATATATTTT	CASSTRDRADTIYF
14	NA	TRBJ1-3	TRBV3-1/TRBV3-2	TRBD1	TGTGCCAGCAGCAAACAGGGGGCCGGGGACACCATATATTTT	CASSKQGAGDTIYF
12	NA	TRBJ2-7	TRBV6-5	TRBD1	TGTGCCACCGGACAGGGGACGTACGAGCAGTACTTC	CATGQGTYEQYF
15	few	TRBJ2-7	TRBV11-3	TRBD1	TGTGCCAGCAGCTTAGGGACAGGGAGCTCCTACGAGCAGTACTTC	CASSLGTGSSYEQYF
15	few	TRBJ2-2	TRBV6-6	TRBD1	TGTGCCAGCTTTACAGGGGGCTCGAACACCGGGGAGCTGTTTTTT	CASFTGGSNTGELFF
15	NA	TRBJ1-4	TRBV28	NA	TGTGCCAGCAGTTCCCTAGGGGTGGCAAATGAAAAACTGTTTTTT	CASSSLGVANEKLFF
16	NA	TRBJ1-2	TRBV14	TRBD1	TGTGCCAGCAGCCAAGATCACAGAACAGGGGGGAATGGCTACACCTTC	CASSQDHRTGGNGYTF
13	NA	TRBJ2-7	TRBV2	NA	TGTGCCAGCGCGATAGGAGGGAAGAACGAGCAGTACTTC	CASAIGGKNEQYF
13	NA	TRBJ1-1	TRBV20-1	NA	TGCAGTGCTAGTATAGGCGGGGTCACTGAAGCTTTCTTT	CSASIGGVTEAFF
13	NA	TRBJ1-2	TRBV7-9	NA	TGTGCCAGCAGCCCCGAACAGGGAAGAGGCTACACCTTC	CASSPEQGRGYTF
14	NA	TRBJ1-5	TRBV5-8	NA	TGTGCCAGCACCTCATCGCAGGGGAATCAGCCCCAGCATTTT	CASTSSQGNQPQHF
14	NA	TRBJ1-3	TRBV25-1	NA	TGTGCCAGCAGTGAACAGGGAAGCGGAAACACCATATATTTT	CASSEQGSGNTIYF
15	NA	TRBJ2-7	TRBV19	TRBD2	TGTGCCAGTAGTATAGGTGCTAGCGGGGAATACGAGCAGTACTTC	CASSIGASGEYEQYF
15	NA	TRBJ1-2	TRBV6-5	TRBD1	TGTGCCAGCAGTTACTACCGACAGGGGGCGCCTGGCTACACCTTC	CASSYYRQGAPGYTF
15	NA	TRBJ2-5	TRBV5-1	TRBD2	TGCGCCAGCAGCTTGGCCCCTAGCGGGGGGGAGACCCAGTACTTC	CASSLAPSGGETQYF
15	NA	TRBJ1-5	TRBV7-2	TRBD1	TGTGCCAGCAGCAAAGGACAGGGGGCCATGCAGCCCCAGCATTTT	CASSKGQGAMQPQHF
15	NA	TRBJ2-7	TRBV7-2	NA	TGTGCCAGCAGCTCCCCCACAGGATCGAAGAACGAGCAGTACTTC	CASSSPTGSKNEQYF
15	NA	TRBJ1-6	TRBV2	NA	TGTGCCAGCAGTCAGGGCGGGGGATGGAATTCACCCCTCCACTTT	CASSQGGGWNSPLHF
13	NA	TRBJ2-3	TRBV27	NA	TGTGCCAGCACCCTAGGGGGTGGAAATACGCAGTATTTT	CASTLGGGNTQYF
14	NA	TRBJ1-1	TRBV7-9	NA	TGTGCCAGCAGCACCAGTGCCCTGAACACTGAAGCTTTCTTT	CASSTSALNTEAFF
16	NA	TRBJ2-5	TRBV5-5	TRBD2	TGTGCCAGCAGCTTGACTAGCGGGGGGGCAACGGAGACCCAGTACTTC	CASSLTSGGATETQYF
17	NA	TRBJ2-7	TRBV5-6	TRBD2	TGTGCCAGCAGCTTAGAGCTAGCGGGGGTCGGGTCCTACGAGCAGTACTTC	CASSLELAGVGSYEQYF
14	NA	TRBJ1-1	TRBV5-1	TRBD1	TGCGCCAGCAGCCCCCAGACAGGGGGGGCTGAAGCTTTCTTT	CASSPQTGGAEAFF
12	NA	TRBJ1-2	TRBV6-5	NA	TGTGCCAGCAGTTACTCGACCGGGATATACACCTTC	CASSYSTGIYTF